These T cell receptor beta chains were read from a single sample in a study of T cells after posttransplantation cyclophosphamide. Assay: immunoSEQ multiplex PCR; the TCRdb copy retains only in-frame clones and omits some. The sample yields tens of thousands of clones, 85% to 95% seen once. The sequenced sample was PBMCs. The source is a woman aged 45-65 years in good health and a related stem cell transplant donor. CDR3s include the opening cysteine and the closing phenylalanine or tryptophan. The D gene is left open where the match is weak. Only part of the rows carry a size: once, few, many, or a class if the clone is expanded.

J gene: TRBJ2-7
D gene: .
clone size: .
V gene: TRBV5-1
CDR3 DNA: TGCGCCAGCAGCAGAAACAGGGATAGCTCCTACGAGCAGTACTTC
CDR3 protein: CASSRNRDSSYEQYF

J gene: TRBJ2-1
D gene: .
clone size: .
V gene: TRBV10-1
CDR3 DNA: TGCGCCAGCAGTGCAAAGGGGGACCCTCTCGTTGATGAGCAGTTCTTC
CDR3 protein: CASSAKGDPLVDEQFF

J gene: TRBJ2-2
D gene: .
clone size: .
V gene: TRBV6-4
CDR3 DNA: TGTGCCAGCAGTGAAGGGCAGGGCTTGGACGGGGAGCTGTTTTTT
CDR3 protein: CASSEGQGLDGELFF

J gene: TRBJ2-2
D gene: TRBD2
clone size: .
V gene: TRBV5-1
CDR3 DNA: TGCGCCAGCAGCATCGTAGCGGGGGGGCCCGGGGAGCTGTTTTTT
CDR3 protein: CASSIVAGGPGELFF

J gene: TRBJ2-7
D gene: .
clone size: once
V gene: TRBV27
CDR3 DNA: TGTGCCAGCAGCCCCCGGGTTGAGGGTAGGGAGCAGTACTTC
CDR3 protein: CASSPRVEGREQYF

J gene: TRBJ2-7
D gene: TRBD2
clone size: .
V gene: TRBV6-5
CDR3 DNA: TGTGCCAGCAGTTACTCGCCCAGGGAGGGGCAGTACTTC
CDR3 protein: CASSYSPREGQYF

J gene: TRBJ2-1
D gene: .
clone size: .
V gene: TRBV11-2
CDR3 DNA: TGTGCCAGCAGCCCGGACCCTCTCAGGGGCTCCTACAATGAGCAGTTCTTC
CDR3 protein: CASSPDPLRGSYNEQFF

J gene: TRBJ2-1
D gene: TRBD2
clone size: .
V gene: TRBV19
CDR3 DNA: TGTGCCAGTAGTATTAAAGGACTAGCGGGAGCCAATGAGCAGTTCTTC
CDR3 protein: CASSIKGLAGANEQFF

J gene: TRBJ2-2
D gene: TRBD2
clone size: .
V gene: TRBV30
CDR3 DNA: TGTGCCTGGCAAGGGACTAGCCAGATAGGGGAGCTGTTTTTT
CDR3 protein: CAWQGTSQIGELFF

J gene: TRBJ2-1
D gene: TRBD2
clone size: .
V gene: TRBV30
CDR3 DNA: TGTGCCTGGAGAAAAGCGGGAGGGAACAATGAGCAGTTCTTC
CDR3 protein: CAWRKAGGNNEQFF

J gene: TRBJ2-5
D gene: .
clone size: .
V gene: TRBV4-1
CDR3 DNA: TGCGCCAGCAGCCAAGATTCAGGCAGGTATTCGGAGACCCAGTACTTC
CDR3 protein: CASSQDSGRYSETQYF

J gene: TRBJ1-2
D gene: TRBD1
clone size: .
V gene: TRBV6-1
CDR3 DNA: TGTGCCAGCAGTGGACAAAACGGAGGGGACAGGGTTTACTATGGCTACACCTTC
CDR3 protein: CASSGQNGGDRVYYGYTF

J gene: TRBJ2-1
D gene: .
clone size: .
V gene: TRBV19
CDR3 DNA: TGTGCCAGTAGTATAGTAAGGGGCAATGAGCAGTTCTTC
CDR3 protein: CASSIVRGNEQFF

J gene: TRBJ2-1
D gene: TRBD2
clone size: .
V gene: TRBV7-9
CDR3 DNA: TGTGCCAGCAGCCAAGGACTAGAGATCTCCTACAATGAGCAGTTCTTC
CDR3 protein: CASSQGLEISYNEQFF

J gene: TRBJ2-1
D gene: TRBD2
clone size: .
V gene: TRBV7-6
CDR3 DNA: TGTGCCAGCAGCTTAACTAGCGGGGTTTACAATGAGCAGTTCTTC
CDR3 protein: CASSLTSGVYNEQFF

J gene: TRBJ2-2
D gene: .
clone size: .
V gene: TRBV5-6
CDR3 DNA: TGTGCCAGCAGCTTGGCCAGGTCCCGCAGATACACCGGGGAGCTGTTTTTT
CDR3 protein: CASSLARSRRYTGELFF

J gene: TRBJ1-1
D gene: TRBD1
clone size: once
V gene: TRBV5-1
CDR3 DNA: TGCGCCAGCAGCTTATCAGGGGGCGCTTTCTCTGAAGCTTTCTTT
CDR3 protein: CASSLSGGAFSEAFF

J gene: TRBJ2-3
D gene: .
clone size: .
V gene: TRBV6-1
CDR3 DNA: TGTGCCAGCAGTGAAGTAATCGCAGATACGCAGTATTTT
CDR3 protein: CASSEVIADTQYF

J gene: TRBJ1-2
D gene: .
clone size: .
V gene: TRBV9
CDR3 DNA: TGTGCCAGCAGCGTAGCGGCCCAGGGCGATGGCTACACCTTC
CDR3 protein: CASSVAAQGDGYTF

J gene: TRBJ2-4
D gene: TRBD1
clone size: .
V gene: TRBV28
CDR3 DNA: TGTGCCAGCAGGACAGGGGGCAAAAACATTCAGTACTTC
CDR3 protein: CASRTGGKNIQYF

J gene: TRBJ1-2
D gene: TRBD1
clone size: .
V gene: TRBV5-1
CDR3 DNA: TGCGCCAGCAGCTCACAGACAGGGGCGGTGGACTATGGCTACACCTTC
CDR3 protein: CASSSQTGAVDYGYTF

J gene: TRBJ1-2
D gene: .
clone size: .
V gene: TRBV6-1
CDR3 DNA: TGTGCCAGCAGTGAAAGCCAGACCGGGGAAGGCTACACCTTC
CDR3 protein: CASSESQTGEGYTF

J gene: TRBJ2-5
D gene: TRBD2
clone size: .
V gene: TRBV2
CDR3 DNA: TGTGCCAGCAGTGAAGCGTACACCAGCGGGGGGACCAAGACCCAGTACTTC
CDR3 protein: CASSEAYTSGGTKTQYF

J gene: TRBJ2-5
D gene: TRBD1
clone size: .
V gene: TRBV6-5
CDR3 DNA: TGTGCCACTAAATCGGACAGGGGTCAAGAGACCCAGTACTTC
CDR3 protein: CATKSDRGQETQYF

J gene: TRBJ1-1
D gene: .
clone size: .
V gene: TRBV9
CDR3 DNA: TGTGCCAGCAGCCTACAATCAGGGTTCGACACTGAAGCTTTCTTT
CDR3 protein: CASSLQSGFDTEAFF

J gene: TRBJ2-7
D gene: .
clone size: .
V gene: TRBV5-5
CDR3 DNA: TGTGCCAGCAGCTTGGCTAGCAGCTACGAGCAGTACTTC
CDR3 protein: CASSLASSYEQYF

J gene: TRBJ2-3
D gene: TRBD2
clone size: .
V gene: TRBV29-1
CDR3 DNA: TGCAGCGCACCGGGGCGGGGGAGAAGCACAGATACGCAGTATTTT
CDR3 protein: CSAPGRGRSTDTQYF

J gene: TRBJ2-7
D gene: .
clone size: .
V gene: TRBV19
CDR3 DNA: TGTGCCAGTAGACTCCGGGACACCGGGGACTACGAGCAGTACTTC
CDR3 protein: CASRLRDTGDYEQYF

J gene: TRBJ2-2
D gene: .
clone size: .
V gene: TRBV9
CDR3 DNA: TGTGCCAGCAGCGGCAGTGGGGGGGGCTTAACCGGGGAGCTGTTTTTT
CDR3 protein: CASSGSGGGLTGELFF

J gene: TRBJ2-1
D gene: TRBD2
clone size: once
V gene: TRBV2
CDR3 DNA: TGTGCCAGCCTAAAGGGGCGGGGGGATTACAATGAGCAGTTCTTC
CDR3 protein: CASLKGRGDYNEQFF

J gene: TRBJ1-5
D gene: .
clone size: .
V gene: TRBV9
CDR3 DNA: TGTGCCAGCAGCGTAGTCCCCAACCCGAGTACGGGAATAGCGGGGCAGCCCCAGCATTTT
CDR3 protein: CASSVVPNPSTGIAGQPQHF

J gene: TRBJ2-7
D gene: .
clone size: .
V gene: TRBV5-4
CDR3 DNA: TGTGCCAGCAGCGCAAAGGCAGGGGCCTACGAGCAGTACTTC
CDR3 protein: CASSAKAGAYEQYF

J gene: TRBJ2-2
D gene: .
clone size: .
V gene: TRBV11-1
CDR3 DNA: TGTGCCAGCAGCTTAGCCGCTGGGCAGGGGAACACCGGGGAGCTGTTTTTT
CDR3 protein: CASSLAAGQGNTGELFF

J gene: TRBJ1-4
D gene: TRBD1
clone size: .
V gene: TRBV6-5
CDR3 DNA: TGTGCCAGCAGCACCGACAGGGCTAGCGAAAAACTGTTTTTT
CDR3 protein: CASSTDRASEKLFF

J gene: TRBJ2-7
D gene: TRBD2
clone size: .
V gene: TRBV5-1
CDR3 DNA: TGCGCCAGCAGCTTGGAGGCGGCGGGAGAAGTGTACTTC
CDR3 protein: CASSLEAAGEVYF

J gene: TRBJ1-1
D gene: TRBD1
clone size: .
V gene: TRBV7-8
CDR3 DNA: TGTGCCAGCAGCTCTTACTGGACAGGGATGAACACTGAAGCTTTCTTT
CDR3 protein: CASSSYWTGMNTEAFF

J gene: TRBJ1-2
D gene: TRBD1
clone size: .
V gene: TRBV2
CDR3 DNA: TGTGCCAGCAGTGAAGCGGGACAGCTCAAATCCTATGGCTACACCTTC
CDR3 protein: CASSEAGQLKSYGYTF

J gene: TRBJ1-1
D gene: TRBD1
clone size: .
V gene: TRBV7-9
CDR3 DNA: TGTGCCAGCAGCCCGGGACAGGGGGTTTGGACTGAAGCTTTCTTT
CDR3 protein: CASSPGQGVWTEAFF

J gene: TRBJ2-7
D gene: TRBD2
clone size: .
V gene: TRBV28
CDR3 DNA: TGTGCCAGCCTTGTAGCGGGGAGAACCTACGAGCAGTACTTC
CDR3 protein: CASLVAGRTYEQYF

J gene: TRBJ1-1
D gene: TRBD1
clone size: .
V gene: TRBV5-1
CDR3 DNA: TGCGCCAGCAGCCTAGGACAGGCGTACACTGAAGCTTTCTTT
CDR3 protein: CASSLGQAYTEAFF

J gene: TRBJ1-4
D gene: .
clone size: once
V gene: TRBV6-5
CDR3 DNA: TGTGCCAGCAGTTACTCCGGACAGAATGAAAAACTGTTTTTT
CDR3 protein: CASSYSGQNEKLFF

J gene: TRBJ1-4
D gene: .
clone size: .
V gene: TRBV5-1
CDR3 DNA: TGCGCCAGCAGCTTGGCCACAGGGTTAGTTGCTAATGAAAAACTGTTTTTT
CDR3 protein: CASSLATGLVANEKLFF

J gene: TRBJ2-3
D gene: .
clone size: .
V gene: TRBV20-1
CDR3 DNA: TGCAGTGCAATCAACGGGGATACGCAGTATTTT
CDR3 protein: CSAINGDTQYF

J gene: TRBJ1-4
D gene: .
clone size: once
V gene: TRBV4-1
CDR3 DNA: TGCGCCAGCAGCCAAGATCTCGGGTCGGATGAAAAACTGTTTTTT
CDR3 protein: CASSQDLGSDEKLFF

J gene: TRBJ2-1
D gene: TRBD2
clone size: once
V gene: TRBV7-2
CDR3 DNA: TGTGCCAGCAGGTTGAGCGGGAGAGTTTACAATGAGCAGTTCTTC
CDR3 protein: CASRLSGRVYNEQFF

J gene: TRBJ1-2
D gene: .
clone size: .
V gene: TRBV4-2
CDR3 DNA: TGTGCCAGCAGCCAGGCAGGGGAAGATGGAGGCTACACCTTC
CDR3 protein: CASSQAGEDGGYTF

J gene: TRBJ2-5
D gene: .
clone size: .
V gene: TRBV6-4
CDR3 DNA: TGTGCCAGCAGTCCGGGGTATGGGACCCAGTACTTC
CDR3 protein: CASSPGYGTQYF

J gene: TRBJ2-1
D gene: .
clone size: .
V gene: TRBV6-5
CDR3 DNA: TGTGCCAGCAGTTACGGCGGCAGTCCCAATGAGCAGTTCTTC
CDR3 protein: CASSYGGSPNEQFF